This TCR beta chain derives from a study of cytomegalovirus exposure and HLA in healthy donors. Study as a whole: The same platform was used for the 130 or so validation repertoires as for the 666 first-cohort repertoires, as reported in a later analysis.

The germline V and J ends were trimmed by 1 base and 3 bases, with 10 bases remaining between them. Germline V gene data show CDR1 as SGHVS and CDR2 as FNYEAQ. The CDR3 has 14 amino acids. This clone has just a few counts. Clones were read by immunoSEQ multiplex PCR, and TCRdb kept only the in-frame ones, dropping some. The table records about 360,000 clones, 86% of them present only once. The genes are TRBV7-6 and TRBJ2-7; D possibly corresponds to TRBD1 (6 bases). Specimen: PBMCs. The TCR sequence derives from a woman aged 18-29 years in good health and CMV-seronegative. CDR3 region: CASSLGADSYEQYF. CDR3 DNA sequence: TGTGCCAGCAGCTTAGGTGCGGACAGCTACGAGCAGTACTTC.